One and the same sample provided the 17 T cell receptor beta chains below, sequenced in a study of human T cells and chemical hapten exposure. Time point defined: pre-sensitization, week 0. Treatment given: therapeutic diphenylcyclopropenone sensitization with weekly scalp DPC. From the RACE reads, TCRdb called clonotypes with MiXCR, one entry per CDR3 protein. The table records 300,000 to 400,000 distinct CDR3 sequences, approximately 5.1% of them present only once. The material sequenced was whole blood, taken in connection with sensitization to the hapten diphenylcyclopropenone (DPC). These receptors originate from a woman between 50 and 59 years old with alopecia areata. Some clones in this sample may be carry-over from other donors' samples.

This clonotype has just a few counts. The rearrangement joins TRBV5-1 to TRBJ1-2; TRBD1 matches 9 bases. With V trimmed by 6 bases and J by 4 bases, 10 bases remained unmatched. Germline CDR1 SGHRS, CDR2 YFSETQ. The CDR3 is 15 amino acids. The CDR3 loop reads CASNPTGGAFYGYTF. The CDR3 coding sequence is TGCGCCAGCAACCCTACAGGGGGCGCTTTCTATGGCTACACCTTC. The variable domain in full, completed from reference TRBV5-1 and TRBJ1-2, reads KAGVTQTPRYLIKTRGQQVTLSCSPISGHRSVSWYQQTPGQGLQFLFEYFSETQRNKGNFPGRFSGRQFSNSRSEMNVSTLELGDSALYLCASNPTGGAFYGYTFGSGTRLTVV.

A few counts support this clonotype. The chain joins TRBV7-9 to TRBJ2-1; tentative D call: TRBD2 (7 bases). The CDR3 contains 16 residues. Germline values: CDR1 SEHNR, CDR2 FQNEAQ (reference sequence). The V and J ends lost 6 bases and 2 bases respectively, with 17 bases between them. CDR3: CASRGGPRQTYNEQFF. The CDR3 DNA sequence: TGTGCCAGCAGGGGGGGGCCCCGTCAAACCTACAATGAGCAGTTCTTC.

Many counts were recorded for this clonotype. The J gene is TRBJ2-5, the V gene TRBV5-4; TRBD1 matches 9 bases. V shed 0 bases, J shed 5 bases, and the junction held 5 bases outside the gene matches. The CDR3 contains 15 residues. CDR1 is SGHNT and CDR2 is YYREEE in the germline V gene (reference sequence). CDR3 amino acids: CASSLVQGAGETQYF. As DNA, the CDR3 is TGTGCCAGCAGCTTGGTACAGGGGGCTGGCGAGACCCAGTACTTC.

This clonotype was seen at least ten times. The chain uses TRBV12-3 or TRBV12-4 and TRBJ2-7; D might be TRBD2 (5 bases). Trimming pared 3 bases from V and 1 base from J, leaving 10 bases between. The length of the CDR3 is 14 residues. The CDR3 DNA reads as TGTGCCAGCAGTTTTGCACTAGGTTCCTACGAGCAGTACTTC. Its protein product is CASSFALGSYEQYF.

The chain combines TRBV9 with TRBJ2-5, with D perhaps given as TRBD1 or TRBD2 (5 bases each). The CDR3 length is 14 residues. Germline CDR1 SGDLS, CDR2 YYNGEE. V lost 1 base and J lost 6, with 13 bases in between. The CDR3 DNA follows: TGTGCCAGCAGCGTAAAGTCCGGGACGCAGACCCAGTACTTC. Residues: CASSVKSGTQTQYF.

The sample holds a few counts of this clonotype. V usage is TRBV13 and J usage is TRBJ2-3; D tentatively fits TRBD1 or TRBD2 (5 bases each). Germline V gives CDR1 PRHDT, CDR2 FYEKMQ (reference sequence). CDR3 length: 13 amino acids. V was shortened by 11 bases and J by 3 bases, with 15 bases between the two germline ends. The CDR3 spells CAARGGETDTQYF. The CDR3 region has the DNA TGTGCCGCCCGGGGCGGAGAAACAGATACGCAGTATTTT.

This clonotype was detected only a few times. The rearrangement links TRBV27 to TRBJ1-1, with TRBD1 as a possible D gene (6 bases). CDR1 is MNHEY, CDR2 SMNVEV, per germline (reference sequence). CDR3 size: 15 residues. V was cut by 5 bases and J by 1 base, with 14 bases left in between. DNA of the CDR3: TGTGCCAGCAGTATTAACAGGGCCTCGAACACTGAAGCTTTCTTT. This translates into CASSINRASNTEAFF.

Turning to this clonotype: This may be a read error: a much more frequent sequence differs by one nucleotide. CDR3 loop: CASSLPGQNYCYTF. The DNA for the CDR3 is TGTGCCAGCTCACTGCCGGGGCAAAACTATTGCTACACCTTC. V gene TRBV18 combines with J gene TRBJ1-2, with a possible D match to TRBD1 (5 bases). The CDR3 loop spans 14 amino acids. Germline V lookup: CDR1 KGHSH, CDR2 LQKENI.

This clonotype was counted a few times. The J gene is TRBJ1-4, the V gene TRBV6-5; tentative D call: TRBD1 (6 bases). V gave up 0 bases and J gave up 7 bases, with 12 bases separating them. This CDR3 comprises 15 residues. Germline V gene data show CDR1 as MNHEY and CDR2 as SVGAGI. The CDR3 here is CASSYSAGESEKLFF. In nucleotides, the CDR3 is TGTGCCAGCAGTTACTCCGCAGGGGAAAGTGAAAAACTGTTTTTT.

With regard to this clonotype: A single base separates this from a much larger clone, so it may be a read error. The chain carries TRBV5-8 and TRBJ2-7, with 7 bases fitting TRBD1. J gave up 0 bases and V 6 bases, and 9 bases lay outside the gene matches. CDR3 length: 15 residues. Germline V gene data show CDR1 as SGHTS and CDR2 as YDEGEE. The CDR3 protein is CASTLGGQTSYEQYF. CDR3 coding DNA: TGTGCCAGCACCTTAGGGGGACAGACCTCCTACGAGCAGTACTTC.

This clonotype was found a few times. CDR3 protein: CASSEARQYEAFF. In DNA, the CDR3 is TGTGCCAGCAGTGAGGCTCGGCAGTATGAAGCTTTCTTT. The V call is TRBV6-1, the J call TRBJ1-1; D ambiguous. Trimming shortened V by 3 bases and J by 7 bases, and 12 bases separated the two germline ends. CDR1 is MNHNS and CDR2 is SASEGT in the germline V gene. The CDR3 sequence is 13 residues long.

In this sample, this clonotype turned up a few times. The chain recombines TRBV7-9 with TRBJ2-7; no firm D call. The CDR3 covers 12 residues. CDR1 and CDR2 from the germline V gene are SEHNR and FQNEAQ (reference sequence). Trimming shortened V by 5 bases and J by 2 bases, and 7 bases separated the two germline ends. The CDR3 DNA follows: TGTGCCAGCAGCCCACTTGCCTACGAGCAGTACTTC. It codes for CASSPLAYEQYF. Variable domain in full (rest from reference TRBV7-9 and TRBJ2-7): DTGVSQNPRHKITKRGQNVTFRCDPISEHNRLYWYRQTLGQGPEFLTYFQNEAQLEKSRLLSDRFSAERPKGSFSTLEIQRTEQGDSAMYLCASSPLAYEQYFGPGTRLTVT.

This clonotype was seen ten or more times. The chain carries TRBV9 and TRBJ1-1, with 7 bases aligning to TRBD1. The V and J ends lost 6 bases and 4 bases, in that order; junction bases with no gene match: 3. The germline V gene has CDR1 SGDLS and CDR2 YYNGEE. CDR3 size: 12 residues. CDR3 sequence: CASKAGGTEAFF. As DNA, the CDR3 is TGTGCCAGCAAAGCAGGGGGCACTGAAGCTTTCTTT.

This clonotype has only a few counts. The J gene is TRBJ2-1, the V gene TRBV29-1; D not certain. Trimming cost V 4 bases and J 10 bases, with 17 bases left between them. Germline V gives CDR1 SQVTM, CDR2 ANQGSEA. The CDR3 has 13 amino acids. CDR3 residues: CSVADSQVGEQFF. The CDR3 region has the DNA TGCAGCGTTGCCGACTCCCAGGTCGGGGAGCAGTTCTTC.

This clonotype was detected only a few times. The rearrangement uses TRBV6-5 and TRBJ1-2, with a tentative D call TRBD1 (6 bases). CDR3 size: 14 residues. Germline CDR1 MNHEY, CDR2 SVGAGI. The ends were cut back, 8 bases at V and 3 bases at J, with 16 bases in the middle. The CDR3 here is CASAPDSSYYGYTF. The CDR3 DNA sequence: TGTGCCAGCGCCCCGGACAGCTCCTACTATGGCTACACCTTC.

V gene TRBV7-6 combines with J gene TRBJ2-1; D possibly corresponds to TRBD2 (6 bases). Trimming pared 1 base from V and 7 bases from J, leaving 14 bases between. This CDR3 comprises 15 residues. Germline V lookup: CDR1 SGHVS, CDR2 FNYEAQ. CDR3 residues: CASSLETSSVNEQFF. The CDR3 DNA follows: TGTGCCAGCAGCTTAGAAACTAGCTCCGTAAATGAGCAGTTCTTC.

This clonotype occurred many times. CDR3 protein: CASSTDRGHYEQYF. CDR3 sequence (DNA): TGTGCCAGCAGTACGGACAGGGGGCACTACGAGCAGTACTTC. The V call is TRBV12-3 or TRBV12-4, the J call TRBJ2-7; TRBD1 matches at 11 bases. The CDR3 extends over 14 amino acids. V was clipped by 5 bases and J by 3 bases; unmatched bases: 3.